The 27 T cell receptor beta chains in this list originate from one sample, sequenced in a study of T-cell memory formation after mild COVID-19. One entry per CDR3 protein results from TCRdb running MiXCR on the 5' RACE reads. Of under 450,000 distinct CDR3 sequences in the sample, around a quarter were seen once. The material sequenced was PBMCs or a T cell subset sorted from them (not recorded which). Receptors originate from an adult woman who had mild COVID-19 (a few samples of this study predate the infection). Cell type and time point are not known.

This rearrangement joins TRBV6-2 or TRBV6-3 to TRBJ1-6, with D possibly being TRBD1 (5 bases). CDR1 is MNHEY, CDR2 SVGEGT, per germline. The CDR3 is 16 residues long. V lost 5 bases, J lost 6 bases, and 17 bases lay in between. The CDR3 sequence: CASSLRDPRTNSPLHF. DNA for the CDR3: TGTGCCAGCAGTCTACGGGACCCCAGGACTAATTCACCCCTCCACTTT.

This clonotype was counted between two and nine times. The V call is TRBV7-9, the J call TRBJ2-7, with D tentatively TRBD2 (6 bases). The germline gives CDR1 SEHNR, CDR2 FQNEAQ (reference sequence). This CDR3 has 17 amino acids. V lost 4 bases and J lost 0, with 19 bases in between. CDR3 coding DNA: TGTGCCAGCAGCTCATGGCGGGACGCGTCCACCTCCTACGAGCAGTACTTC. Translated: CASSSWRDASTSYEQYF.

A single count supports this clonotype. The chain employs TRBV5-1 and TRBJ2-2, with a tentative D call TRBD2 (6 bases). V lost 0 bases and J lost 5, with 11 bases in between. The germline gives CDR1 SGHRS, CDR2 YFSETQ. This CDR3 contains 15 residues. The CDR3 spells CASSLDPGRTGELFF. The CDR3 DNA sequence: TGCGCCAGCAGCTTGGACCCTGGGAGGACCGGGGAGCTGTTTTTT.

This clonotype was counted a few times. The chain couples TRBV11-3 to TRBJ2-1, with 11 bases aligning to TRBD2. This CDR3 spans 15 amino acids. CDR1 and CDR2 from the germline V gene are SGHNT and YENEEA. The J segment lost 6 bases and the V segment lost 1 base, leaving 2 bases of the junction unmatched. CDR3 region: CASSLGLAGINEQFF. CDR3 in DNA: TGTGCCAGCAGCTTAGGACTAGCGGGGATCAATGAGCAGTTCTTC.

This clonotype showed up just a few times. The rearrangement uses TRBV6-5 and TRBJ1-2, with D perhaps matching TRBD1 (5 bases). Looked up from germline, CDR1 is MNHEY and CDR2 is SVGAGI. Trimming cost V 8 bases and J 1 base, with 11 bases left between them. CDR3 length: 13 residues. This CDR3 is CASAAGRNYGYTF. In DNA, the CDR3 is TGTGCCAGCGCGGCAGGGCGTAACTATGGCTACACCTTC.

This clonotype turned up a few times. The chain couples TRBV3-1 to TRBJ2-6; no clear D. The length of the CDR3 is 15 residues. Germline loops: CDR1 LGHDT, CDR2 YNNKEL (reference sequence). V was clipped by 4 bases and J by 2 bases, with 9 bases between them. This CDR3 reads CASSLRMTGANVLTF. DNA for the CDR3: TGTGCCAGCAGCCTTCGCATGACTGGGGCCAACGTCCTGACTTTC.

This chain links TRBV27 with TRBJ2-2, with D tentatively TRBD1 or TRBD2 (5 bases each). V lost 3 bases to trimming and J lost 5 bases, with 10 bases between them. From germline, CDR1 is MNHEY and CDR2 SMNVEV (reference sequence). The CDR3 is made up of 14 amino acids. CDR3 nucleotides: TGTGCCAGCAGTTTCCAGGGCGGGACCGGGGAGCTGTTTTTT. Its protein is CASSFQGGTGELFF.

The rearrangement links TRBV7-3 to TRBJ2-2; no definite D call. Germline CDR1 reads SGHTA; CDR2 reads FQGTGA. CDR3 length: 15 amino acids. The V and J ends lost 2 bases and 1 base respectively, with 8 bases between them. This CDR3 is CASSLAQGNTGELFF. The CDR3 nucleotides are TGTGCCAGCAGCTTAGCCCAAGGGAACACCGGGGAGCTGTTTTTT.

The CDR3 reads CASSEGPTLGAQYF. The CDR3 DNA reads as TGTGCCAGCAGCGAGGGCCCAACTCTTGGGGCCCAGTACTTC. This rearrangement joins TRBV2 to TRBJ2-5; maybe TRBD2 (5 bases). Germline V CDR1 and CDR2: SNHLY, FYNNEI. V lost 6 bases and J lost 9, with 20 bases in between. There are 14 residues in the CDR3.

The J gene is TRBJ2-6, the V gene TRBV2; 8 bases match TRBD1. This CDR3 comprises 17 residues. V shed 2 bases and J 2 bases; nucleotides not matched to a gene: 5. CDR1 is SNHLY and CDR2 is FYNNEI in the germline V gene. The CDR3 loop is CASSERQGRAGANVLTF. The DNA of the CDR3 is TGTGCCAGCAGTGAACGACAGGGGAGAGCTGGGGCCAACGTCCTGACTTTC.

This clonotype has just a few counts. This sequence joins TRBV30 and TRBJ1-1; D may be TRBD1 (6 bases). CDR3 size: 12 residues. V lost 3 bases, J lost 3 bases, and 8 bases lay in between. Germline CDR1 GTSNPN, CDR2 SVGIG (reference sequence). DNA for the CDR3: TGTGCCTGGAGCAGGGGCGACACTGAAGCTTTCTTT. Translated, it gives CAWSRGDTEAFF.

There are a few counts of this clonotype. The chain is built from TRBV5-1 and TRBJ2-6, with TRBD1 identical over 8 bases. Per the germline V gene, CDR1 is SGHRS and CDR2 is YFSETQ. The CDR3 totals 18 residues. J was trimmed by 0 bases and V by 0 bases; bases with no gene match: 5. The chain's CDR3 is CASSLETGAFSGANVLTF. The CDR3 bases are TGCGCCAGCAGCTTGGAGACAGGGGCTTTCTCTGGGGCCAACGTCCTGACTTTC.

This clonotype came up many times. The chain employs TRBV12-3 or TRBV12-4 and TRBJ2-5, with TRBD2 as a possible D gene (5 bases). The CDR3 contains 14 residues. Trimming stripped 4 bases from V and 5 bases from J, with 14 bases between. The DNA of the CDR3 is TGTGCCAGCAGTTCCCAACTAGGACTGGAGACCCAGTACTTC. Its translation is CASSSQLGLETQYF.

This clonotype was observed at least ten times. V usage is TRBV11-3 and J usage is TRBJ2-1; TRBD1 aligns across 10 bases. CDR3 size: 17 residues. Trimming took 2 bases from V and 5 from J; bases not matched to a gene: 9. Germline assignment: CDR1 SGHNT and CDR2 YENEEA. The CDR3 DNA follows: TGTGCCAGCAGCTTACTACCGGGACAGGGGACCAACAATGAGCAGTTCTTC. Translating it yields CASSLLPGQGTNNEQFF.

This clonotype was observed many times. This chain links TRBV6-6 with TRBJ2-1; D assignment may be TRBD1 or TRBD2 (5 bases each). V was clipped by 2 bases and J by 0 bases, with 17 bases between them. This CDR3 is built from 18 residues. CDR1 MNHNY and CDR2 SVGAGI come from the germline V gene (reference sequence). CDR3 in DNA: TGTGCCAGCAGTTACCCAACCGGGACGGCAAGCTCCTACAATGAGCAGTTCTTC. This gives the protein CASSYPTGTASSYNEQFF.

V gene TRBV7-2 combines with J gene TRBJ2-1; 8 positions match TRBD2. Germline trimming cut 1 base from V and 4 bases from J; bases unmatched to any gene: 6. The germline V gene has CDR1 SGHTA and CDR2 FQGNSA. The CDR3 is made up of 16 amino acids. Here the CDR3 reads CASSLGLAIDYNEQFF. For the CDR3, the DNA is TGTGCCAGCAGCTTAGGACTAGCGATAGATTACAATGAGCAGTTCTTC.

This clonotype has more than one count but fewer than ten. CDR3 nucleotide sequence: TGTGCCAGCTCACATCCGACCGGGAGTCACACTGAAGCTTTCTTT. It is translated as CASSHPTGSHTEAFF. The V call is TRBV18, the J call TRBJ1-1; D not certain. CDR1 is KGHSH, CDR2 LQKENI, per germline. The germline V and J ends were trimmed by 4 bases and 3 bases, with 15 bases remaining between them. The CDR3 totals 15 residues.

The chain links TRBV2 to TRBJ1-1; D uncertain. In germline, CDR1 is SNHLY, CDR2 FYNNEI. The CDR3 contains 18 residues. Deletions cut 5 bases from V and 1 base from J, with 23 bases between. CDR3 DNA sequence: TGTGCCAGCAGTCCCCATACCCCGCTTAATGCCCCGAACACTGAAGCTTTCTTT. This gives the protein CASSPHTPLNAPNTEAFF.

This clonotype was seen only a few times. The chain couples TRBV30 to TRBJ1-1; D is possibly TRBD1 (5 bases). Germline lookup yields CDR1 GTSNPN and CDR2 SVGIG (reference sequence). V lost 5 bases to trimming and J lost 2 bases, with 9 bases between them. The CDR3 spans 12 residues. DNA of the CDR3: TGTGCCTGGGGCACAGGAAACACTGAAGCTTTCTTT. It codes for CAWGTGNTEAFF.

This clonotype was counted between two and nine times. The CDR3 loop is CATKAGGPWETQYF. In DNA, the CDR3 is TGTGCCACCAAAGCGGGAGGGCCCTGGGAGACCCAGTACTTC. The gene calls are TRBV27 and TRBJ2-5; 10 bases agree with TRBD2. CDR1 and CDR2 (germline): MNHEY, SMNVEV (reference sequence). Unmatched junction bases numbered 10, after V lost 10 bases and J lost 5 bases. The CDR3 totals 14 residues.

This clonotype was seen a handful of times. This rearrangement joins TRBV29-1 to TRBJ2-5; 9 nucleotides agree with TRBD2. Trimming cost V 4 bases and J 4 bases; bases outside gene matches: 7. CDR1 and CDR2 (germline): SQVTM, ANQGSEA. This CDR3 comprises 14 residues. CDR3 sequence (DNA): TGCAGCGTTGGCGGGGCGGGGGGGGCAGAGACCCAGTACTTC. Encoded protein: CSVGGAGGAETQYF. Full variable domain (outside the CDR3, taken from reference TRBV29-1 and TRBJ2-5): SAVISQKPSRDICQRGTSLTIQCQVDSQVTMMFWYRQQPGQSLTLIATANQGSEATYESGFVIDKFPISRPNLTFSTLTVSNMSPEDSSIYLCSVGGAGGAETQYFGPGTRLLVL.

This clonotype has a count of ten or more. This rearrangement joins TRBV29-1 to TRBJ2-7, with D perhaps given as TRBD1 or TRBD2 (7 bases each). Between the trimmed V and J ends, which lost 1 base and 0 bases, there was a span of 13 bases. Germline lookup yields CDR1 SQVTM and CDR2 ANQGSEA. CDR3 length: 15 amino acids. CDR3: CSVEAGRGPSYEQYF. CDR3 DNA: TGCAGCGTTGAAGCGGGGAGGGGGCCCTCCTACGAGCAGTACTTC.

This clonotype was seen a handful of times. The chain has TRBV5-1 and TRBJ2-2, with 8 bases matching TRBD2. Germline assignment: CDR1 SGHRS and CDR2 YFSETQ. This CDR3 has 15 amino acids. V trimming: 4 bases; J trimming: 8 bases; junction bases outside the gene matches: 10. CDR3 in amino acids: CASSIAAGVGGELFF. The CDR3 nucleotides are TGCGCCAGCAGCATCGCAGCGGGAGTTGGTGGGGAGCTGTTTTTT.

The V gene is TRBV7-2, the J gene TRBJ1-3, with 10 bases aligning to TRBD1. This CDR3 is 15 amino acids long. The V segment lost 5 bases and the J segment 0 bases; nucleotides outside the gene matches: 1. Germline CDR1 and CDR2: SGHTA and FQGNSA. CDR3 coding DNA: TGTGCCAGCAGCCGGGACAGGGGCTCTGGAAACACCATATATTTT. It specifies CASSRDRGSGNTIYF.

The chain links TRBV12-3 or TRBV12-4 to TRBJ2-7, with D unresolved. The CDR3 length is 13 residues. V was clipped by 3 bases and J by 2 bases, with 8 bases between them. The CDR3 region is CASSLGNTYEQYF. CDR3 in DNA: TGTGCCAGCAGTTTGGGCAACACCTACGAGCAGTACTTC.

The chain links TRBV24-1 to TRBJ2-3, with D maybe TRBD2 (5 bases). V gave up 4 bases and J gave up 5 bases, with 15 bases separating them. This CDR3 region has 15 residues. Looked up from germline, CDR1 is KGHDR and CDR2 is SFDVKD. CDR3 sequence: CATSDPDFLRDTQYF. CDR3 in DNA: TGTGCCACCAGTGACCCGGACTTCCTGAGAGATACGCAGTATTTT.

This rearrangement joins TRBV5-1 to TRBJ1-1, with D hard to call. Trimming removed 3 bases from V and 0 bases from J, with 9 bases in between. The CDR3 sequence is 14 residues long. CDR1 is SGHRS, CDR2 YFSETQ, per germline. The CDR3 loop is CASSWRDMNTEAFF. Written as DNA, the CDR3 is TGCGCCAGCAGCTGGAGGGATATGAACACTGAAGCTTTCTTT.